This T cell receptor beta chain was sequenced for a study of blood T cells in healthy people across ages. It was with a sample-barcoded 5' primer and a J-beta primer mix that a second PCR of about 7 to 12 cycles was run. MiXCR, applied by TCRdb to the 5' RACE reads, yields one record per CDR3 protein. The sample has 1,100,000 or so distinct CDR3 sequences, less than 50% seen once. The V end was cut by 5 bases, the J end by 5 bases, with 15 bases between. Germline assignment: CDR1 MNHEY and CDR2 SVGAGI. The CDR3 contains 14 residues. The rearrangement links TRBV6-5 to TRBJ2-5; D call uncertain. This receptor was obtained from a woman aged 55 to 70 in good health. The specimen was blood. The CDR3 sequence is CASSLHGPRETQYF. In DNA form, the CDR3 reads TGTGCCAGCAGTCTTCACGGTCCGCGGGAGACCCAGTACTTC.